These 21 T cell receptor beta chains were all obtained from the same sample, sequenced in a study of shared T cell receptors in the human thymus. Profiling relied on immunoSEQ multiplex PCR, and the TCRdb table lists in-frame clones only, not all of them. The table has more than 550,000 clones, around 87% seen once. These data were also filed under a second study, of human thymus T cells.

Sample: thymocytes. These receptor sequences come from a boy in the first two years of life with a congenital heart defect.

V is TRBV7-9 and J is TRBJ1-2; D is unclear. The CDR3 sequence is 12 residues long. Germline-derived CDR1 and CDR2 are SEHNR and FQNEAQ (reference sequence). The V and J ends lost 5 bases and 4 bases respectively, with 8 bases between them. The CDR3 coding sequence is TGTGCCAGCAGCCTAACCCCCTATGGCTACACCTTC. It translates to CASSLTPYGYTF.

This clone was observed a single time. Written as DNA, the CDR3 is TGCGCCAGCAGCCCCAGGGCAGCCTATGGCTACACCTTC. This encodes CASSPRAAYGYTF. This chain links TRBV4-3 with TRBJ1-2; a possible D gene is TRBD1 (5 bases). Per the germline V gene, CDR1 is LGHNA and CDR2 is YSLEER. The CDR3 has 13 residues. V was cut by 4 bases and J by 4 bases, with 10 bases left in between.

CDR3 sequence: CASSEWGGGTSNQPQHF. CDR3 DNA: TGTGCCAGCAGCGAGTGGGGAGGAGGGACGAGCAATCAGCCCCAGCATTTT. The chain carries TRBV7-8 and TRBJ1-5; a weak D match, TRBD1 (5 bases). The CDR3 is made up of 17 amino acids. V lost 5 bases and J lost 1, with 18 bases in between. Germline V CDR1 and CDR2: SGHVS, FQNEAQ.

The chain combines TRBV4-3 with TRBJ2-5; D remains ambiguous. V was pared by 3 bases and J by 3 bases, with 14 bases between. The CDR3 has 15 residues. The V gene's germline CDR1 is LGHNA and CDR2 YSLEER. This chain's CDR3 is CASSHNPANKETQYF. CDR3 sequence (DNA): TGCGCCAGCAGCCATAATCCAGCGAACAAAGAGACCCAGTACTTC.

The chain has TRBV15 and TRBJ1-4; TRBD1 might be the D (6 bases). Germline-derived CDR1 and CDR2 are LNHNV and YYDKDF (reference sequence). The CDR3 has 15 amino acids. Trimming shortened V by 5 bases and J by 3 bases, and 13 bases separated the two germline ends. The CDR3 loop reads CATSPTGWANEKLFF. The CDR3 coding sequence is TGTGCCACCAGCCCCACAGGGTGGGCTAATGAAAAACTGTTTTTT. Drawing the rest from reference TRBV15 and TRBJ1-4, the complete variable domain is DAMVIQNPRYQVTQFGKPVTLSCSQTLNHNVMYWYQQKSSQAPKLLFHYYDKDFNNEADTPDNFQSRRPNTSFCFLDIRSPGLGDTAMYLCATSPTGWANEKLFFGSGTQLSVL.

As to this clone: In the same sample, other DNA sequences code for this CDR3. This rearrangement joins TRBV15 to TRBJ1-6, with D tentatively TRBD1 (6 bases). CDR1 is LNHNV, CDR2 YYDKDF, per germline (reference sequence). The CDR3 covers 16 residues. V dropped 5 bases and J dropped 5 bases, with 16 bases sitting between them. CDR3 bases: TGTGCCACCAGCTCAGAGGTAGGGACACATAATTCACCCCTCCACTTT. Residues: CATSSEVGTHNSPLHF.

This CDR3 reads CASRLSGGDRGLNEQFF. DNA of the CDR3: TGCGCCAGCAGGCTTAGCGGCGGGGACAGGGGTTTAAATGAGCAGTTCTTC. The gene calls are TRBV4-3 and TRBJ2-1; 10 bases are a match to TRBD1. Per germline, CDR1 LGHNA and CDR2 YSLEER. The V segment lost 6 bases and the J segment 7 bases; nucleotides outside the gene matches: 15. The CDR3 length is 17 residues.

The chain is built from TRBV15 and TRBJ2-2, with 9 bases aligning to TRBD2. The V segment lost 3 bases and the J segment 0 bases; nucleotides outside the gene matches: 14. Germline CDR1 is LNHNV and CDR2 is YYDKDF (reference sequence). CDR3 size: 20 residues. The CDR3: CATSRPLQRGAQTNTGELFF. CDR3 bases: TGTGCCACCAGCAGGCCCCTCCAGCGGGGGGCCCAAACGAACACCGGGGAGCTGTTTTTT.

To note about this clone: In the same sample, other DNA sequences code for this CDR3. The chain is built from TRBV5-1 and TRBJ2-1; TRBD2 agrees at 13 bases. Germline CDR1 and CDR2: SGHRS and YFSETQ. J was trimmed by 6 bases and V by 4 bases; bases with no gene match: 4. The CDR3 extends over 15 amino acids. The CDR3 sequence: CASSPTSGGANEQFF. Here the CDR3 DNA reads TGCGCCAGCAGCCCCACTAGCGGGGGGGCCAATGAGCAGTTCTTC.

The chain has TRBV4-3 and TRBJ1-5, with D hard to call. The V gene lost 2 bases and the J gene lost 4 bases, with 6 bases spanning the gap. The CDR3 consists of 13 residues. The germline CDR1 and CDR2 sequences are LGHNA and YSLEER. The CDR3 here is CASSQTRNQPQHF. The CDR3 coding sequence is TGCGCCAGCAGCCAAACCAGAAATCAGCCCCAGCATTTT.

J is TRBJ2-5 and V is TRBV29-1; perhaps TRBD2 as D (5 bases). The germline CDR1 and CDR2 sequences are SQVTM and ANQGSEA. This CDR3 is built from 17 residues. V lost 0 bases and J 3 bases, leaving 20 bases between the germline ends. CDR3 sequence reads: CSVEDSGVVRIKETQYF. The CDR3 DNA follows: TGCAGCGTTGAAGATTCCGGGGTAGTTCGGATTAAAGAGACCCAGTACTTC.

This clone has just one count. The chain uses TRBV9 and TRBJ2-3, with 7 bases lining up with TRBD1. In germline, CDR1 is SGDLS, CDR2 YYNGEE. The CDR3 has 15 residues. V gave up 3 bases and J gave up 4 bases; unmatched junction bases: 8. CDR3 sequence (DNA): TGTGCCAGCAGCGCCCTCCGGGACAGTCCAGATACGCAGTATTTT. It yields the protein CASSALRDSPDTQYF.

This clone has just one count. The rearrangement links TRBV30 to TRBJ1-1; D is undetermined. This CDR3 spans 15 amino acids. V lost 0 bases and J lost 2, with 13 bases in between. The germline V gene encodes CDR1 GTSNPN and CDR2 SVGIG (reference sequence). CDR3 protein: CAWSVYQKINTEAFF. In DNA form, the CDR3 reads TGTGCCTGGAGTGTATACCAGAAAATAAACACTGAAGCTTTCTTT.

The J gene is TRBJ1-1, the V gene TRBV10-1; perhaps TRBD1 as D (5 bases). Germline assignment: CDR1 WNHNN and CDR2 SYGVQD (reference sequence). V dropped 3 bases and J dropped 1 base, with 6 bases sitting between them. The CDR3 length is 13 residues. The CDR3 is CASSDQGNTEAFF. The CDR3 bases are TGCGCCAGCAGTGACCAGGGGAACACTGAAGCTTTCTTT.

The CDR3 DNA is TGTGCCAGCACCATACCTACAGGGTTTGGACACACTGAAGCTTTCTTT. Protein product: CASTIPTGFGHTEAFF. This rearrangement joins TRBV28 to TRBJ1-1; possibly TRBD1 for D (6 bases). The CDR3 is 16 residues long. Germline V lookup: CDR1 MDHEN, CDR2 SYDVKM. V lost 7 bases, J lost 3 bases, and 21 bases lay in between. Looking up the rest from reference TRBV28 and TRBJ1-1 gives the full variable domain: DVKVTQSSRYLVKRTGEKVFLECVQDMDHENMFWYRQDPGLGLRLIYFSYDVKMKEKGDIPEGYSVSREKKERFSLILESASTNQTSMYLCASTIPTGFGHTEAFFGQGTRLTVV.

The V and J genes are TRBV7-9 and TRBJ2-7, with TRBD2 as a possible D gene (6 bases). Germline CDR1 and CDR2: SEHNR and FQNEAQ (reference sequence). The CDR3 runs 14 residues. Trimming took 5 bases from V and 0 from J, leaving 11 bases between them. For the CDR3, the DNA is TGTGCCAGCAGCCCACCGGGAGACTCCTACGAGCAGTACTTC. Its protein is CASSPPGDSYEQYF.

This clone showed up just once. The CDR3 is CSVEDLLADYTDTQYF. CDR3 in DNA: TGCAGCGTTGAAGATTTACTAGCGGATTACACAGATACGCAGTATTTT. The V gene is TRBV29-1, the J gene TRBJ2-3; 8 bases line up with TRBD2. Germline CDR1 is SQVTM and CDR2 is ANQGSEA. Germline trimming cut 0 bases from V and 2 bases from J; bases unmatched to any gene: 7. The CDR3 is 16 amino acids.

The CDR3 DNA reads as TGCGCCAGCAGCCAAGATCCCAGGATCGGCACTGAAGCTTTCTTT. The encoded protein is CASSQDPRIGTEAFF. The V gene is TRBV4-1, the J gene TRBJ1-1; D is unresolved. Germline lookup yields CDR1 MGHRA and CDR2 YSYEKL. V lost 0 bases to trimming and J lost 4 bases, with 12 bases between them. There are 15 residues in the CDR3.

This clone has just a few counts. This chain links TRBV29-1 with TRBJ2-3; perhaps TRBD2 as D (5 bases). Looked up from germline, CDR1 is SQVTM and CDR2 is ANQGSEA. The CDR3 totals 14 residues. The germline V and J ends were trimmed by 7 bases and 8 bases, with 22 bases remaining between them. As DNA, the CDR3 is TGCAGCGGGCTCCGGACTTGGTTTCCAGTTACGCAGTATTTT. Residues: CSGLRTWFPVTQYF.

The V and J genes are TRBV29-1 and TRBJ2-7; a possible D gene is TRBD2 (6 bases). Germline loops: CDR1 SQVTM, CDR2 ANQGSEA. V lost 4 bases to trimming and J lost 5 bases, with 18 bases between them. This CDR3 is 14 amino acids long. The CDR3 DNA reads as TGCAGCGTTGTTGGGGACTCCATAGACCACGAGCAGTACTTC. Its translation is CSVVGDSIDHEQYF.

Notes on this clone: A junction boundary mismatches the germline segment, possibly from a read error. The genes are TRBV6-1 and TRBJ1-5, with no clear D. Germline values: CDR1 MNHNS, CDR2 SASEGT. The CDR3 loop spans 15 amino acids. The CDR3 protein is CASLPRTSSYQPQHF. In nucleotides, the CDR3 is TGTGCCAGTCTCCCAAGGACTTCTAGCTATCAGCCCCAGCATTTT.